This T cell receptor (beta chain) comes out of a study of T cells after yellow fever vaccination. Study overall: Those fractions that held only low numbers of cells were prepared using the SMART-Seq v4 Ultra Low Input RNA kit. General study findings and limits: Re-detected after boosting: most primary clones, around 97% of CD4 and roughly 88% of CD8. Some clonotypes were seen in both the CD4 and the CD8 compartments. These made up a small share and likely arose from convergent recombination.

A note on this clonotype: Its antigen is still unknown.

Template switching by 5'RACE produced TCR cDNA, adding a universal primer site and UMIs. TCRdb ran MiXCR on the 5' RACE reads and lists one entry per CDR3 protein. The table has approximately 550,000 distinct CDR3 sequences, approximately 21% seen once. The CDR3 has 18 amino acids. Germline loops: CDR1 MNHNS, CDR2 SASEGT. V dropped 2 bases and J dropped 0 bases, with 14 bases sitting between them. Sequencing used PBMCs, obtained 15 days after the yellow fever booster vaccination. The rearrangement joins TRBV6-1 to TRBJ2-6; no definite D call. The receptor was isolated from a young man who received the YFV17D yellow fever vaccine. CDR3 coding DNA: TGTGCCAGCAGTGAAAGGAGAGACATCAGCTCTGGGGCCAACGTCCTGACTTTC. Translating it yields CASSERRDISSGANVLTF.